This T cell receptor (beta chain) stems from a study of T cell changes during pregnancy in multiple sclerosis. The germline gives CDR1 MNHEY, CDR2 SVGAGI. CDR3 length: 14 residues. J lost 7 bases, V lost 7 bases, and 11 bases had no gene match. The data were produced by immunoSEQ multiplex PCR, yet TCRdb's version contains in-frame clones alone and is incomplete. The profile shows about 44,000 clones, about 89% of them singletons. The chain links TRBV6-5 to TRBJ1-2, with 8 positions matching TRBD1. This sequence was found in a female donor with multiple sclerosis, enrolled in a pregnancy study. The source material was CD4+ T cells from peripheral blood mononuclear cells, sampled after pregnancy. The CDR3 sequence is CASTRTGHLGGYTF. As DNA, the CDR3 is TGTGCCAGCACCCGGACAGGGCACTTAGGTGGCTACACCTTC.